These T cell receptor beta chains were read from a single sample in a study of blood T cell repertoires in COVID-19. Some clones are missing from TCRdb's copy, which holds only in-frame ones; the method was immunoSEQ multiplex PCR. The data show about 68,000 clones, 70% to 90% seen once. Sequenced material: peripheral blood. These receptors all come from a woman between 50 and 59 years old with COVID-19, enrolled during active disease. CDR3s include the opening cysteine and the closing phenylalanine or tryptophan. A D gene is named only where the DNA matches it firmly. For some rows the clone size is stated as once, few or many, or as a class when expanded; others skip it.

CDR3aa: CASSQLAGGLHLQFF; CDR3nt: .; j_gene: TRBJ2-1; abundance: .; d_gene: .; v_gene: TRBV14
CDR3aa: CASIPVTGNTGELFF; CDR3nt: TGCGCCAGCATCCCGGTGACAGGGAACACCGGGGAGCTGTTTTTT; j_gene: TRBJ2-2; abundance: .; d_gene: .; v_gene: TRBV5-1
CDR3aa: CASSQGTGGEALSPLHF; CDR3nt: TGCGCCAGCAGCCAAGGGACGGGGGGGGAAGCACTATCACCCCTCCACTTT; j_gene: TRBJ1-6; abundance: few; d_gene: .; v_gene: TRBV4-1
CDR3aa: CASRGAPNF; CDR3nt: TGCGCCAGCAGGGGGGCCCCGAACTTC; j_gene: TRBJ2-5; abundance: few; d_gene: .; v_gene: TRBV10-1
CDR3aa: CSVLLAGTYEQYF; CDR3nt: TGCAGCGTTTTACTAGCGGGAACCTACGAGCAGTACTTC; j_gene: TRBJ2-7; abundance: .; d_gene: TRBD2; v_gene: TRBV29-1
CDR3aa: CASIGTGNTEAFF; CDR3nt: TGTGCCAGCATTGGGACAGGGAACACTGAAGCTTTCTTT; j_gene: TRBJ1-1; abundance: .; d_gene: TRBD1; v_gene: TRBV6-5
CDR3aa: CASSSGQRNSPLHF; CDR3nt: TGCGCCAGCAGCTCGGGACAGAGGAATTCACCCCTCCACTTT; j_gene: TRBJ1-6; abundance: .; d_gene: TRBD1; v_gene: TRBV5-1
CDR3aa: CATSILVLQPQHF; CDR3nt: TGTGCCACCAGCATACTGGTTCTGCAGCCCCAGCATTTT; j_gene: TRBJ1-5; abundance: .; d_gene: .; v_gene: TRBV15
CDR3aa: CASSPPTGRGGGQPQHF; CDR3nt: TGTGCCAGCAGTCCACCAACAGGGCGGGGAGGGGGTCAGCCCCAGCATTTT; j_gene: TRBJ1-5; abundance: .; d_gene: .; v_gene: TRBV6-6
CDR3aa: CASSLGARPVTGELFF; CDR3nt: TGTGCCAGCAGCTTGGGTGCCCGCCCGGTCACCGGGGAGCTGTTTTTT; j_gene: TRBJ2-2; abundance: .; d_gene: .; v_gene: TRBV5-4
CDR3aa: CASSRKEDSRREQYF; CDR3nt: TGCGCCAGCAGCCGGAAAGAGGACTCCAGACGCGAGCAGTACTTC; j_gene: TRBJ2-7; abundance: .; d_gene: .; v_gene: TRBV5-1
CDR3aa: CASMRLAGVAGDNEQFF; CDR3nt: TGTGCCAGCATGAGACTAGCGGGAGTAGCGGGAGACAATGAGCAGTTCTTC; j_gene: TRBJ2-1; abundance: .; d_gene: TRBD2; v_gene: TRBV27